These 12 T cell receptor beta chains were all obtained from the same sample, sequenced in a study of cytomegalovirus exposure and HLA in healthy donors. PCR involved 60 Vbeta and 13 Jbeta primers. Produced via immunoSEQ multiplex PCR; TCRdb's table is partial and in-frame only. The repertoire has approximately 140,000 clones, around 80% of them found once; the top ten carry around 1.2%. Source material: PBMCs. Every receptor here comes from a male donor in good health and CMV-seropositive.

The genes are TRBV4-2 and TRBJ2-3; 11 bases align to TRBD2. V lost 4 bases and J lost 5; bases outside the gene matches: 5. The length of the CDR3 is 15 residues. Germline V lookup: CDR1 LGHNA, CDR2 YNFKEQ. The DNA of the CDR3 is TGTGCCAGCAGCCTTAGCGGGGGGGCCGGAGATACGCAGTATTTT. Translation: CASSLSGGAGDTQYF.

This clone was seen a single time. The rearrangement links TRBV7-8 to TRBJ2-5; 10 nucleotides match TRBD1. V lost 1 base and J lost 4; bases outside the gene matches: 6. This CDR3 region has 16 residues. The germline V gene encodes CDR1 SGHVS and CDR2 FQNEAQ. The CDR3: CASSLVIGQGGETQYF. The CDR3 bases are TGTGCCAGCAGCTTAGTGATCGGACAGGGGGGAGAGACCCAGTACTTC.

CDR3 nucleotides: TGTGCCAGCAGTTACCGGGGGGGCATGGGCTACGAGCAGTACTTC. Amino acids: CASSYRGGMGYEQYF. This rearrangement joins TRBV6-5 to TRBJ2-7; 8 nucleotides line up with TRBD2. Unmatched junction bases numbered 6, after V lost 2 bases and J lost 3 bases. There are 15 residues in the CDR3. Germline-derived CDR1 and CDR2 are MNHEY and SVGAGI.

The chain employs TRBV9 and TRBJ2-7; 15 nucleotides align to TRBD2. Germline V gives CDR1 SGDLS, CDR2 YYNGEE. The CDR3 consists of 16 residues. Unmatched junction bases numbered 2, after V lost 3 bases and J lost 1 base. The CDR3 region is CASSEGLAGGSYEQYF. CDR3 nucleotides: TGTGCCAGCAGCGAAGGACTAGCGGGAGGGTCCTACGAGCAGTACTTC.

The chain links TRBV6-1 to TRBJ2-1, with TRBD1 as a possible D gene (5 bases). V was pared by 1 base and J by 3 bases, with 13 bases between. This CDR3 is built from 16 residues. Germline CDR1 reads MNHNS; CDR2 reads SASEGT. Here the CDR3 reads CASSEGRQLYYNEQFF. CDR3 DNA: TGTGCCAGCAGTGAAGGGCGACAGCTATACTACAATGAGCAGTTCTTC.

CDR3 residues: CATGPGVNEQFF. CDR3 nucleotide sequence: TGTGCCACCGGCCCAGGGGTTAATGAGCAGTTCTTC. V is TRBV5-4 and J is TRBJ2-1, with a weak D call TRBD1 (6 bases). There are 12 residues in the CDR3. CDR1 is SGHNT, CDR2 YYREEE, per germline (reference sequence). The ends were cut back, 9 bases at V and 7 bases at J, with 14 bases in the middle. The whole variable domain, remainder taken from reference TRBV5-4 and TRBJ2-1, is ETGVTQSPTHLIKTRGQQVTLRCSSQSGHNTVSWYQQALGQGPQFIFQYYREEENGRGNFPPRFSGLQFPNYSSELNVNALELDDSALYLCATGPGVNEQFFGPGTRLTVL.

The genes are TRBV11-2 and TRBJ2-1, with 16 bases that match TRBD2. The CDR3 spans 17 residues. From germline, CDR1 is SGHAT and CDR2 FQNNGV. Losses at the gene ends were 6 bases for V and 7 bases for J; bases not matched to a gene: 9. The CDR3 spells CASSGTSGRVRRNEQFF. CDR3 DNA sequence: TGTGCCAGCAGTGGGACTAGCGGGAGGGTGAGGAGGAATGAGCAGTTCTTC.

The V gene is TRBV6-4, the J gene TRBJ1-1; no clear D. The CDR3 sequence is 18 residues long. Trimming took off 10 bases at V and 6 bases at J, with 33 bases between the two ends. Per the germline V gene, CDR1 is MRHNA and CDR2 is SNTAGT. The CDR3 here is CANPLAVVSGGLVPEAFF. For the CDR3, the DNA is TGTGCCAACCCCCTAGCAGTTGTATCTGGCGGGTTAGTTCCTGAAGCTTTCTTT.

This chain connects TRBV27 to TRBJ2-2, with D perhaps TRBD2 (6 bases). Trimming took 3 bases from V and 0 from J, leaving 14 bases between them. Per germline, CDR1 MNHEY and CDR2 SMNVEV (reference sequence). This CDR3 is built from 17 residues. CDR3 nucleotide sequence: TGTGCCAGCAGTTTGTCGCTAGCGCTCGCGAACACCGGGGAGCTGTTTTTT. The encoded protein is CASSLSLALANTGELFF.

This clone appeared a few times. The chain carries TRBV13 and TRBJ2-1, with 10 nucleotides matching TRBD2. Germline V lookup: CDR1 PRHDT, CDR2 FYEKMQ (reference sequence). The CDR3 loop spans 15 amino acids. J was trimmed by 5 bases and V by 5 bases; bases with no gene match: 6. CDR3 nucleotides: TGTGCCAGCAGCCCCGGGACTAGCGCCGACAATGAGCAGTTCTTC. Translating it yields CASSPGTSADNEQFF.

CDR3 protein: CASTATGGSNTGELFF. CDR3 sequence (DNA): TGTGCCAGTACCGCTACAGGGGGCTCGAACACCGGGGAGCTGTTTTTT. V gene TRBV19 combines with J gene TRBJ2-2; 9 positions agree with TRBD1. V lost 7 bases and J lost 0; bases outside the gene matches: 6. The CDR3 runs 16 residues. The germline CDR1 and CDR2 sequences are LNHDA and SQIVND (reference sequence).

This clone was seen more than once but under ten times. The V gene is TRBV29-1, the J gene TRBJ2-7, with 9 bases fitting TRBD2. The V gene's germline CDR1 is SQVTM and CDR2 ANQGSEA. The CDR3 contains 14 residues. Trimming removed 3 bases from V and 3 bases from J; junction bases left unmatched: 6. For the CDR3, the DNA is TGCAGCGTTGAGGAGCGGGGGGTCAACTACGAGCAGTACTTC. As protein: CSVEERGVNYEQYF.